Below, one TCR beta chain is given with its context. The antigen is undetermined. This may come from a read error, since a much larger clone is one base off. The data were taken from a study of T-cell reconstitution after alpha-beta-depleted transplantation in children. Study-level points and caveats: Reports say that about two months after transplant, the alpha-beta T cells came out of several hundred graft clones that had expanded. Some patients showed high day-60 TCRbeta diversity, which derived from surviving recipient T cells and thymic progenitors. Among T cells one year after transplant, newly produced cells accounted for most counts and diversity.

The CDR3 runs 14 residues. Germline V lookup: CDR1 SGHTA, CDR2 FQGNSA. V lost 2 bases and J lost 9, with 14 bases in between. The TCRbeta library incorporated unique molecular identifiers. One entry per CDR3 protein, called by TCRdb with MiXCR from the PCR reads. The repertoire holds about 440,000 distinct CDR3 sequences, about 40% seen once, with under 30% in the top ten. The rearrangement joins TRBV7-2 to TRBJ2-1, with D hard to call. This receptor was identified in a girl aged 2 to 9 with aplastic anemia, due to receive a stem cell transplant. The sequencing used PBMCs, collected before TCRalphabeta/CD19-depleted stem cell transplant. CDR3 residues: CASSLNDCRSEQFF. DNA for the CDR3: TGTGCCAGCAGCTTAAATGACTGTCGGAGTGAGCAGTTCTTC.